This TCR beta chain is from a study of blood T cell repertoires in COVID-19. Study in general: Donors in the United States, Italy and Spain gave samples during acute or convalescent COVID-19.

Assay used: immunoSEQ multiplex PCR; TCRdb lists only in-frame clones, some missing. The sample lists about 180,000 clones, about four fifths occurring once. Per germline, CDR1 SGHTA and CDR2 FQGNSA. CDR3 size: 13 residues. Trimming took 1 base from V and 5 from J, leaving 6 bases between them. V gene TRBV7-2 combines with J gene TRBJ1-5, with unresolved D. The specimen was peripheral blood. The clonotype comes from a woman in her 70s with COVID-19, enrolled during active disease. CDR3 sequence: CASSLGRDQPQHF. The CDR3 nucleotides are TGTGCCAGCAGCTTAGGTAGAGATCAGCCCCAGCATTTT. Full variable domain (missing parts from reference TRBV7-2 and TRBJ1-5): GAGVSQSPSNKVTEKGKDVELRCDPISGHTALYWYRQSLGQGLEFLIYFQGNSAPDKSGLPSDRFSAERTGGSVSTLTIQRTQQEDSAVYLCASSLGRDQPQHFGDGTRLSIL.